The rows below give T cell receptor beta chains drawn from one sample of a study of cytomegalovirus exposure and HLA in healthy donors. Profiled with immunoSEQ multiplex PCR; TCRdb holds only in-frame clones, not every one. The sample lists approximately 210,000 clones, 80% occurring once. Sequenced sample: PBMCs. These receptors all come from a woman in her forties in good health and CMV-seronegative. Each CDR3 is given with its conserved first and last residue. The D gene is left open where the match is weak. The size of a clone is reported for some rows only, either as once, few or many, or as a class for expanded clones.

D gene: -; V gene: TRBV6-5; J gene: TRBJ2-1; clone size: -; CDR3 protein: CASNAASYNEQFF; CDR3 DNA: TGTGCCAGCAATGCGGCCTCCTACAATGAGCAGTTCTTC
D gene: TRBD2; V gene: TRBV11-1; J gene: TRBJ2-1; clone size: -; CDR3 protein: CASSIQRDTYNEQFF; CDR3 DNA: TGTGCCAGCAGCATACAGCGGGATACGTACAATGAGCAGTTCTTC
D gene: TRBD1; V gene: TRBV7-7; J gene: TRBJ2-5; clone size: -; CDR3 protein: CASSLDGRGLRETQYF; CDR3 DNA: TGTGCCAGCAGCTTAGATGGCAGGGGGCTTCGGGAGACCCAGTACTTC
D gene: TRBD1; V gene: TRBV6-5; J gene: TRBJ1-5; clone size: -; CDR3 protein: CASRSGQGSNQPQHF; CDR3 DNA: TGTGCCAGCAGATCCGGACAGGGTAGCAATCAGCCCCAGCATTTT
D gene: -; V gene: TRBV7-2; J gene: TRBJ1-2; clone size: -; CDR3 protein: CASSLTSNYGYTF; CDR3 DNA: TGTGCCAGCAGCTTAACAAGTAACTATGGCTACACCTTC
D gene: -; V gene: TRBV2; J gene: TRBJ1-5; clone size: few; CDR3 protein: CASREQGGNQPQHF; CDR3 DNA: TGTGCCAGCAGGGAACAGGGTGGCAATCAGCCCCAGCATTTT
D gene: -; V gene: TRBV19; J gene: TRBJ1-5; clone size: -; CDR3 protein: CASSIPGSISNQPQHF; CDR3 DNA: TGTGCCAGTAGTATCCCGGGGTCTATTAGCAATCAGCCCCAGCATTTT
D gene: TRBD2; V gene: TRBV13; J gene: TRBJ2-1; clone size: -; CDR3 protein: CASSQGLAGRNEQFF; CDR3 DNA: TGTGCCAGCAGCCAGGGACTAGCGGGCCGCAATGAGCAGTTCTTC
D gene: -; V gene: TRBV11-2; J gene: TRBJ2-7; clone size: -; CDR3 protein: CASSFGLFLSYEQYF; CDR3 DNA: TGTGCCAGCAGCTTCGGACTGTTCCTCTCCTACGAGCAGTACTTC
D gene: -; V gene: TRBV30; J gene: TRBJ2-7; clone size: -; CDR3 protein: CAWSPRLNTYEQYF; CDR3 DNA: TGTGCCTGGAGCCCCCGACTTAATACCTACGAGCAGTACTTC
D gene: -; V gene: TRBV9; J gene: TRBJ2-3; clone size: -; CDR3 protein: CASSVNTPDTQYF; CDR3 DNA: TGTGCCAGCAGCGTTAACACCCCAGATACGCAGTATTTT
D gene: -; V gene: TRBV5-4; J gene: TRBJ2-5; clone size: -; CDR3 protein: CASSFPEKTQYF; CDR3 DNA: TGTGCCAGCAGCTTCCCTGAGAAGACCCAGTACTTC
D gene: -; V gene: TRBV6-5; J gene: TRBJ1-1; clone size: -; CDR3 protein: CASSYRGGTEAFF; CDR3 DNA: TGTGCCAGCAGTTACCGGGGGGGTACTGAAGCTTTCTTT
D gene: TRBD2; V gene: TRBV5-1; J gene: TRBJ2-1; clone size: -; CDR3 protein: CASSLAASGSPLSSYNEQFF; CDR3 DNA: TGCGCCAGCAGCTTGGCCGCTAGCGGGAGTCCCCTAAGCTCCTACAATGAGCAGTTCTTC
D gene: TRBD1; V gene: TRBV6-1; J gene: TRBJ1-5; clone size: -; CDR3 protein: CASSEGTGERQPQHF; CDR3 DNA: TGTGCCAGCAGTGAGGGGACAGGCGAGAGGCAGCCCCAGCATTTT
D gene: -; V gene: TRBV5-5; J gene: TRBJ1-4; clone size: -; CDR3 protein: CASSHEGGGIREKLFF; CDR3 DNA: TGTGCCAGCAGCCACGAAGGGGGGGGGATTCGTGAAAAACTGTTTTTT
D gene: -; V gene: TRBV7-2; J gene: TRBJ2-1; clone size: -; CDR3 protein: CASSLPIHPGEQFF; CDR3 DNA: TGTGCCAGCAGCTTACCGATTCACCCGGGTGAGCAGTTCTTC
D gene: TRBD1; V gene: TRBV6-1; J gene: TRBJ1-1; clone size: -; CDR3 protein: CASSKDRVNTEAFF; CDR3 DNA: TGTGCCAGCAGTAAGGACAGGGTGAACACTGAAGCTTTCTTT
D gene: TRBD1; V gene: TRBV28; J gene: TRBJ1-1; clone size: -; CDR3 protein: CASGTDVDTEAFF; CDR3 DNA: TGTGCCAGCGGGACAGACGTCGACACTGAAGCTTTCTTT
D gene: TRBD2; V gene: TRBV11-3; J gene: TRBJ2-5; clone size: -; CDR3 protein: CASSHSREGLRRHQETQYF; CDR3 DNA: TGTGCCAGCAGCCACAGTCGGGAGGGGCTACGCCGACATCAAGAGACCCAGTACTTC
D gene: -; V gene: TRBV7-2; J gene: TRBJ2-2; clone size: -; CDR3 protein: CASGWAAQGGELFF; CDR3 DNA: TGTGCCAGCGGTTGGGCAGCTCAAGGAGGGGAGCTGTTTTTT
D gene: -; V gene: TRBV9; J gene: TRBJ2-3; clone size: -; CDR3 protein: CASSATLREDTQYF; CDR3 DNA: TGTGCCAGCAGCGCGACCCTCAGGGAAGATACGCAGTATTTT
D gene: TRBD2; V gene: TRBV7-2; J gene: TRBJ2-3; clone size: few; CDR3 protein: CASSLAAGVTDTQYF; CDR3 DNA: TGTGCCAGCAGCTTAGCAGCGGGGGTCACAGATACGCAGTATTTT
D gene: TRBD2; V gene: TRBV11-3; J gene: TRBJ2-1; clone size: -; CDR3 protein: CASSLGLAGADEQFF; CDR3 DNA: TGTGCCAGCAGCTTGGGACTAGCGGGAGCGGATGAGCAGTTCTTC
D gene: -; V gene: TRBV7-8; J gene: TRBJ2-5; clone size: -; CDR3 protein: CASPLSRTAIETQYF; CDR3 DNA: TGTGCCAGCCCCCTTAGTAGGACTGCAATAGAGACCCAGTACTTC
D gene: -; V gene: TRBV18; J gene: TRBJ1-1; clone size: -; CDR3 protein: CAGSPSNPDMNTEAFF; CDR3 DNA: TGTGCCGGCTCACCGAGTAATCCCGACATGAACACTGAAGCTTTCTTT
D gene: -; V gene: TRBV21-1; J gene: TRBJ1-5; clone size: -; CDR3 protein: CAHSSDRDSNQPQHF; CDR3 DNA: TGTGCCCACTCCTCGGACAGAGATAGCAATCAGCCCCAGCATTTT
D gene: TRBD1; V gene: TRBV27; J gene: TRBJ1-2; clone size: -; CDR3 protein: CASTPRTGFGYTF; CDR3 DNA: TGTGCCAGCACTCCCAGGACAGGGTTTGGCTACACCTTC
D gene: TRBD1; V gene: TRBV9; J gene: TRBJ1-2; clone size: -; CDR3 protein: CASSQGRDSNNYGYTF; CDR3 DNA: TGTGCCAGCAGCCAAGGTCGGGACAGCAATAACTATGGCTACACCTTC
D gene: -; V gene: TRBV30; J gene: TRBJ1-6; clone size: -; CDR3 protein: CAWTPPRSAESPLHF; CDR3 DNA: TGTGCCTGGACCCCCCCTAGGTCAGCCGAATCACCCCTCCACTTT
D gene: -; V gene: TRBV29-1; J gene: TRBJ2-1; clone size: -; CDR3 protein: CSVLQRGNEQFF; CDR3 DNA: TGCAGCGTCCTACAGAGGGGGAATGAGCAGTTCTTC
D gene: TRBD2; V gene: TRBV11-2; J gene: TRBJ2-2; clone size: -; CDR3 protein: CASSPSGASNTGELFF; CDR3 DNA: TGTGCCAGCAGCCCTAGCGGGGCCTCGAACACCGGGGAGCTGTTTTTT
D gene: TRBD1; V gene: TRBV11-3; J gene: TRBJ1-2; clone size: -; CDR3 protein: CASSLPGTGNYGYTF; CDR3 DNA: TGTGCCAGCAGCCTCCCCGGGACAGGCAACTATGGCTACACCTTC
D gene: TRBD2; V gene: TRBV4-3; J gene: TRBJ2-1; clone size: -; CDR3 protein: CASSPKAGDDNEQFF; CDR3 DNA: TGCGCCAGCAGCCCCAAAGCGGGAGATGACAATGAGCAGTTCTTC
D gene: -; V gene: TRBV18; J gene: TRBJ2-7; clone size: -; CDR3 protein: CASSPSGTLSYEQYF; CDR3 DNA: TGTGCCAGCTCACCTTCTGGGACTCTTTCCTACGAGCAGTACTTC
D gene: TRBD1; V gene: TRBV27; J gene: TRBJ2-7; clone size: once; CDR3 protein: CASSRPGQGVSEQYF; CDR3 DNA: TGTGCCAGCAGCCGACCGGGACAGGGGGTTAGCGAGCAGTACTTC